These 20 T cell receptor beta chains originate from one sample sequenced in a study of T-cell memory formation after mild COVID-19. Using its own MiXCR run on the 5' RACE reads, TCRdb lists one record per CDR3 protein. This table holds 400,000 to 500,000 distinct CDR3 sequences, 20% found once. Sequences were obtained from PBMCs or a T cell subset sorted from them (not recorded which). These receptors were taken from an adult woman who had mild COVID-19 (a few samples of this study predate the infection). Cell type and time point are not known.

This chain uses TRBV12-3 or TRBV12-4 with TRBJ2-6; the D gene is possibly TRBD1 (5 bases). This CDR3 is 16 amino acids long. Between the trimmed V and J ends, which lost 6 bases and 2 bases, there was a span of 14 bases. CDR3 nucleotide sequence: TGTGCCAGCAGACTCCAGGGTTCCGCTGGGGCCAACGTCCTGACTTTC. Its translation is CASRLQGSAGANVLTF.

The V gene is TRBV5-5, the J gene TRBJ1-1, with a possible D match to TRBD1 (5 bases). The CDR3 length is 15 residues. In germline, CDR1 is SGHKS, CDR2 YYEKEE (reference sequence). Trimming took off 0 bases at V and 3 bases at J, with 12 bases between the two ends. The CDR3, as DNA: TGTGCCAGCAGCTTGGGTGCAGGGAGGGACACTGAAGCTTTCTTT. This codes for CASSLGAGRDTEAFF.

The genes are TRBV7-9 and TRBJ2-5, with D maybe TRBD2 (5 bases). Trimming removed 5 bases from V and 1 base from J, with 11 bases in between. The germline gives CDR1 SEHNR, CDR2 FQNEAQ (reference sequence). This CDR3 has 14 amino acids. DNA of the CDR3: TGTGCCAGCAGCCCTTCGGGGATCCAAGAGACCCAGTACTTC. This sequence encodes CASSPSGIQETQYF.

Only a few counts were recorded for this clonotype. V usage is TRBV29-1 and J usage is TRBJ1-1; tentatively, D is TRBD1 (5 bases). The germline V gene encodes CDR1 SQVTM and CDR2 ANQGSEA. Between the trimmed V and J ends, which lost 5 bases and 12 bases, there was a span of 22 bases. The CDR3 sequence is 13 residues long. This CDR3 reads CSVNRKEGSITFF. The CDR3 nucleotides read TGCAGCGTTAACCGGAAGGAGGGGTCGATAACTTTCTTT.

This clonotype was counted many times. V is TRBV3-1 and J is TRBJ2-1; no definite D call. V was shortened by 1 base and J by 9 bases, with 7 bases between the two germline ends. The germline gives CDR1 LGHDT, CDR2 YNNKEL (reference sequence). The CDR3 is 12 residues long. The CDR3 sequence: CASSQGRREQFF. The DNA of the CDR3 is TGTGCCAGCAGCCAAGGGCGTCGTGAGCAGTTCTTC.

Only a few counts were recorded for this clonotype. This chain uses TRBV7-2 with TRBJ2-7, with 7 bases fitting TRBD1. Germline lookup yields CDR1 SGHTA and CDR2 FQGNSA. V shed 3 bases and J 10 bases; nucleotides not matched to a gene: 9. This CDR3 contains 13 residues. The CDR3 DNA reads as TGTGCCAGCAGCTTCGACAGGGTGAGCCCCCAGTACTTC. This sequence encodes CASSFDRVSPQYF.

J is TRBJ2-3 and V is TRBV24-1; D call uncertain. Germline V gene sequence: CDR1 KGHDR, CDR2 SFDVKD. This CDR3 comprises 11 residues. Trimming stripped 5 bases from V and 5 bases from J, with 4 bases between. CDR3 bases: TGTGCCACCAGTGTCGGAGATACGCAGTATTTT. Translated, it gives CATSVGDTQYF.

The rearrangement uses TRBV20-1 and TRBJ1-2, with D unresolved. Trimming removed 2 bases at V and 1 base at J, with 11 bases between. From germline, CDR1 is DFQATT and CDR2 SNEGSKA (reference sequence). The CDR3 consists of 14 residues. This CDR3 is CSARRGAFNYGYTF. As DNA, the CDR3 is TGCAGTGCTAGACGAGGAGCCTTTAACTATGGCTACACCTTC.

The CDR3: CASSFINLGQGFHEQYF. DNA of the CDR3: TGTGCCAGCAGTTTTATTAACTTGGGACAGGGCTTCCACGAGCAGTACTTC. The chain links TRBV12-3 or TRBV12-4 to TRBJ2-7; 9 nucleotides match TRBD1. The CDR3 is 17 residues long. V dropped 3 bases and J dropped 5; count of bases not matched to a gene: 14.

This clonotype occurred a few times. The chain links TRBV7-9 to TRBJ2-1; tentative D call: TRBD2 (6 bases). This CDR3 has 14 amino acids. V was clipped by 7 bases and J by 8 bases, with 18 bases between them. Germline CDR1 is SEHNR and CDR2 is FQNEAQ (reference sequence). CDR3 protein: CASTPGGAGHEQFF. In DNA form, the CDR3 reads TGTGCCAGCACCCCGGGCGGGGCCGGGCATGAGCAGTTCTTC.

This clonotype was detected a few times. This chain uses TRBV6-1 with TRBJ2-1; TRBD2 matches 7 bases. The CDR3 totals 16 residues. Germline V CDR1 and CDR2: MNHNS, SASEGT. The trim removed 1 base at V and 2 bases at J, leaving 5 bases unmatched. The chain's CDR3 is CASSEDTAGAYNEQFF. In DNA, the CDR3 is TGTGCCAGCAGTGAAGATACGGCGGGGGCCTACAATGAGCAGTTCTTC.

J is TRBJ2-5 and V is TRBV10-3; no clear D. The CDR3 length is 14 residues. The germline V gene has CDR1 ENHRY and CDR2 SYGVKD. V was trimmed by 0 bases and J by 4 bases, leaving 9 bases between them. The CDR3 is CAISESGPRETQYF. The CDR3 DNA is TGTGCCATCAGTGAGTCAGGGCCGAGAGAGACCCAGTACTTC.

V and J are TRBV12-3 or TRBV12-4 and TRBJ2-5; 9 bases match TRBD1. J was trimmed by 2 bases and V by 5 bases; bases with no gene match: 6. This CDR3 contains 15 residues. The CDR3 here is CASSTTGGRQETQYF. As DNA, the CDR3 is TGTGCCAGCAGTACTACAGGGGGCAGGCAAGAGACCCAGTACTTC.

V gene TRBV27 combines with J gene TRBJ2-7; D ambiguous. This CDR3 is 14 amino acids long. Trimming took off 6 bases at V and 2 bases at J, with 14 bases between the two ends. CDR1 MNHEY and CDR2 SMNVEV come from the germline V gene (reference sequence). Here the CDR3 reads CASRSPGPPYEQYF. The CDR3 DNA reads TGTGCCAGCAGATCGCCCGGGCCCCCCTACGAGCAGTACTTC.

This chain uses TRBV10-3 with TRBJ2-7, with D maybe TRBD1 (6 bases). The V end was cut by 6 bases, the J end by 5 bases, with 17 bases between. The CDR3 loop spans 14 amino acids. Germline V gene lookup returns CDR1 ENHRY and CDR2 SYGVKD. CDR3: CAISPPGQPHEQYF. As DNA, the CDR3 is TGTGCCATCAGCCCTCCGGGACAACCCCACGAGCAGTACTTC.

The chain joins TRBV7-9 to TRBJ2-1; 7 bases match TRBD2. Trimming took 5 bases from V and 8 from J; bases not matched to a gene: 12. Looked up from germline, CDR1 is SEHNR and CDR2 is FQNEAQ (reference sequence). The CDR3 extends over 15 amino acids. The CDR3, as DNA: TGTGCCAGCAGCCTCGTACCTAGCGGCCCTGATGAGCAGTTCTTC. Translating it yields CASSLVPSGPDEQFF.

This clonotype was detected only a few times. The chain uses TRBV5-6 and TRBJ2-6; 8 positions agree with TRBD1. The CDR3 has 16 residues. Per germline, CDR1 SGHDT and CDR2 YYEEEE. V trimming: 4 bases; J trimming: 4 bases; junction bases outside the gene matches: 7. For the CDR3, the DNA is TGTGCCAGCAGCCCCGGACAGGGTTTCGGGGCCAACGTCCTGACTTTC. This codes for CASSPGQGFGANVLTF.

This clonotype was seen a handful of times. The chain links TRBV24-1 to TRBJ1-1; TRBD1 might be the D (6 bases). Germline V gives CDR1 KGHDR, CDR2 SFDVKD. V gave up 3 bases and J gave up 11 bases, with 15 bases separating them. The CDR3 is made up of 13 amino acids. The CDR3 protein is CATSDRSGAAAFF. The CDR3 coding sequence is TGTGCCACCAGTGATCGGTCGGGGGCCGCGGCTTTCTTT.

The CDR3 sequence is CASRSGTTDTQYF. CDR3 nucleotide sequence: TGTGCCAGCAGGTCCGGGACGACAGATACGCAGTATTTT. The chain is built from TRBV12-3 or TRBV12-4 and TRBJ2-3; D is possibly TRBD1 or TRBD2 (5 bases each). The CDR3 consists of 13 residues. Trimming stripped 6 bases from V and 3 bases from J, with 10 bases between.

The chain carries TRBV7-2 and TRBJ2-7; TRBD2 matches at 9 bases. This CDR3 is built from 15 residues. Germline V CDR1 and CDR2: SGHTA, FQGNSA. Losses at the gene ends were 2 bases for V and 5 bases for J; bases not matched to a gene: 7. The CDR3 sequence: CASSLKLAGVNEQYF. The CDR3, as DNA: TGTGCCAGCAGCTTAAAGTTAGCGGGAGTAAACGAGCAGTACTTC.